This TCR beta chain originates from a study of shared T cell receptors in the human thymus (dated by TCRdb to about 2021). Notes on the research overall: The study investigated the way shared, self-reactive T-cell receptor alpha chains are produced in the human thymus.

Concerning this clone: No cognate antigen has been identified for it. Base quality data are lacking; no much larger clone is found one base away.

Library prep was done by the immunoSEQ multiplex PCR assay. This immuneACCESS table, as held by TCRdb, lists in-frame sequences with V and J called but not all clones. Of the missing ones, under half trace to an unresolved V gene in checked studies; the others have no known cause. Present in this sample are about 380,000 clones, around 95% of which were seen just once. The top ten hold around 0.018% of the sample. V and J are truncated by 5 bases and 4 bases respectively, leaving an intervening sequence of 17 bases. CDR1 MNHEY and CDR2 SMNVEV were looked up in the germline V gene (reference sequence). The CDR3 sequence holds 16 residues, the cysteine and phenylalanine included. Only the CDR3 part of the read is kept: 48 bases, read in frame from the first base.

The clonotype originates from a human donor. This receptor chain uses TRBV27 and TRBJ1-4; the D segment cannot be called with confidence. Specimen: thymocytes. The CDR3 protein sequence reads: CASSAEFQLINEKLFF. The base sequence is TGTGCCAGCAGTGCTGAGTTTCAACTAATTAATGAAAAACTGTTTTTT.